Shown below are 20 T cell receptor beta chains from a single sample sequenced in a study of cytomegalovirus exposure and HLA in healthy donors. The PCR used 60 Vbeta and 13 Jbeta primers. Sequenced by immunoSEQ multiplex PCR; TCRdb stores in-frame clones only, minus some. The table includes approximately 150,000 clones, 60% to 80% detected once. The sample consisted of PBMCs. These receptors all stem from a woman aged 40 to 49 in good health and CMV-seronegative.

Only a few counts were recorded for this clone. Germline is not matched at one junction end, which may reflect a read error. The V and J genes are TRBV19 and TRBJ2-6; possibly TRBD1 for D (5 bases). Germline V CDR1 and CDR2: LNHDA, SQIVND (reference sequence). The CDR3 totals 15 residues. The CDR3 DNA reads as TGTGCCAGTAGTCCGCCGGAGACTGGGGCCAACGGCCTGACTTTC. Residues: CASSPPETGANGLTF.

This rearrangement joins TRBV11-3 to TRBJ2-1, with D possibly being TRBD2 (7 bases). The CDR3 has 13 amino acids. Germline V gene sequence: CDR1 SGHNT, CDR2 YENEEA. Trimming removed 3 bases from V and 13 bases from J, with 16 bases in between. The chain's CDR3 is CASSFGGGGPQFF. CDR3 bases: TGTGCCAGCAGCTTCGGTGGCGGGGGCCCCCAGTTCTTC. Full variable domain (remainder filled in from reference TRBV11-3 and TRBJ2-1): EAGVVQSPRYKIIEKKQPVAFWCNPISGHNTLYWYLQNLGQGPELLIRYENEEAVDDSQLPKDRFSAERLKGVDSTLKIQPAELGDSAVYLCASSFGGGGPQFFGPGTRLTVL.

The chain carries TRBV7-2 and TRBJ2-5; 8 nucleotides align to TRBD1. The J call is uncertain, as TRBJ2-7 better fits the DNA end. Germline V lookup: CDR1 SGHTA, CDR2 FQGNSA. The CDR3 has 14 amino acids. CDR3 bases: TGTGCCAGCAGCTCCGGGACAGGAGGCCTCGAGCAGTACTTC. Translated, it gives CASSSGTGGLEQYF.

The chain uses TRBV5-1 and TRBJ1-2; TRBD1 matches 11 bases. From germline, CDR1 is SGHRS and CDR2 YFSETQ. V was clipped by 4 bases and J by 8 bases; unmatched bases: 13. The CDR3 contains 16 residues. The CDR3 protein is CASSVYGTGGGGGYTF. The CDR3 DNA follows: TGCGCCAGCAGCGTTTACGGGACAGGGGGAGGCGGCGGCTACACCTTC.

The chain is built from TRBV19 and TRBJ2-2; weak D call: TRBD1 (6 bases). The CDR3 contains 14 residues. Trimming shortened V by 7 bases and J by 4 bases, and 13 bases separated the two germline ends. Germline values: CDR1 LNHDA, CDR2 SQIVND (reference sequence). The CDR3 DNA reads TGTGCCAGTACCCTACAGGGATCCACCGGGGAGCTGTTTTTT. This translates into CASTLQGSTGELFF.

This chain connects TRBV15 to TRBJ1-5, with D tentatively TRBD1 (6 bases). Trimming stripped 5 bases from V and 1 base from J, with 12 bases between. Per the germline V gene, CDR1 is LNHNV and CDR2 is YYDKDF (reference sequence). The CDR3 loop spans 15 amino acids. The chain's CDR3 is CATSLDSPSNQPQHF. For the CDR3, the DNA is TGTGCCACCAGCCTGGACAGTCCCAGCAATCAGCCCCAGCATTTT.

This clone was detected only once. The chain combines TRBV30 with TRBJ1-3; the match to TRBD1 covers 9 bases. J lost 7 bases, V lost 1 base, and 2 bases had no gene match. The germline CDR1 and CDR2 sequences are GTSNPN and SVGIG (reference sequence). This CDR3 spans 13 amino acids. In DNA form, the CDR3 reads TGTGCCTGGAGTGGGACAGGGGTGAACACCATATATTTT. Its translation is CAWSGTGVNTIYF.

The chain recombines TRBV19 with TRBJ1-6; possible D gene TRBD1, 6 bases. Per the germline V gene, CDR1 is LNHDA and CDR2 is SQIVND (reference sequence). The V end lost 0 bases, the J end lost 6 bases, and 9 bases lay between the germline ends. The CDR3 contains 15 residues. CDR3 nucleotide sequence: TGTGCCAGTAGTATAGAGGACAGTGGTAATTCACCCCTCCACTTT. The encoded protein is CASSIEDSGNSPLHF.

CDR3 in amino acids: CASRRLEADSYGYTF. In DNA form, the CDR3 reads TGTGCCAGTAGACGACTTGAGGCAGACTCCTATGGCTACACCTTC. The chain employs TRBV19 and TRBJ1-2; D is unclear. Germline V gene lookup returns CDR1 LNHDA and CDR2 SQIVND (reference sequence). The CDR3 extends over 15 amino acids. V shed 6 bases and J shed 4 bases, with 18 bases lying between them. Full variable domain (remainder filled in from reference TRBV19 and TRBJ1-2): DGGITQSPKYLFRKEGQNVTLSCEQNLNHDAMYWYRQDPGQGLRLIYYSQIVNDFQKGDIAEGYSVSREKKESFPLTVTSAQKNPTAFYLCASRRLEADSYGYTFGSGTRLTVV.

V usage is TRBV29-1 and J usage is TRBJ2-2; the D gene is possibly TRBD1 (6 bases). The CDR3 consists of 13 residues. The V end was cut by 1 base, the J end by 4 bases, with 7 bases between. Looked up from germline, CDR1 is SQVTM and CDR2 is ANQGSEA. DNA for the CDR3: TGCAGCGTTGAAGGGGACACCACCGGGGAGCTGTTTTTT. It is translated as CSVEGDTTGELFF.

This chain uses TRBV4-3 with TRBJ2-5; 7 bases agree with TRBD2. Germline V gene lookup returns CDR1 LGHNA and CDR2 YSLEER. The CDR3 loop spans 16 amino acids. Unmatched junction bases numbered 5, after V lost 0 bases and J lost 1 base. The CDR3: CASSQDWRGIQETQYF. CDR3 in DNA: TGCGCCAGCAGCCAAGATTGGCGGGGGATCCAAGAGACCCAGTACTTC.

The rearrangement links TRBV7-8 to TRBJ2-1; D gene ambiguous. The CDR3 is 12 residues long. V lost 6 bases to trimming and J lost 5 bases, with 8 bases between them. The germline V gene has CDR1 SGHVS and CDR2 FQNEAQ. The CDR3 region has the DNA TGTGCCAGCAGGGCATCCGACAATGAGCAGTTCTTC. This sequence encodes CASRASDNEQFF. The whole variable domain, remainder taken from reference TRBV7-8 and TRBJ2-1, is GAGVSQSPRYKVAKRGQDVALRCDPISGHVSLFWYQQALGQGPEFLTYFQNEAQLDKSGLPSDRFFAERPEGSVSTLKIQRTQQEDSAVYLCASRASDNEQFFGPGTRLTVL.

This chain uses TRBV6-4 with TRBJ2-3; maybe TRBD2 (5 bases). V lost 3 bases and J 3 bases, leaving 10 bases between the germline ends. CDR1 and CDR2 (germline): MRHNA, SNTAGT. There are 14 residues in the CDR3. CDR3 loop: CASSEGSGTDTQYF. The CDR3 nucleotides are TGTGCCAGCAGTGAGGGGAGTGGAACAGATACGCAGTATTTT.

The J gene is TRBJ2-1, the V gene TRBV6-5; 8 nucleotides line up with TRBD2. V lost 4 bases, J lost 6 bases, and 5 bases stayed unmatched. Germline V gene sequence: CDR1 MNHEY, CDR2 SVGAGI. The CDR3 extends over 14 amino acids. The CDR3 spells CASSWGLEGNEQFF. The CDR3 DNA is TGTGCCAGCAGTTGGGGACTAGAGGGCAATGAGCAGTTCTTC.

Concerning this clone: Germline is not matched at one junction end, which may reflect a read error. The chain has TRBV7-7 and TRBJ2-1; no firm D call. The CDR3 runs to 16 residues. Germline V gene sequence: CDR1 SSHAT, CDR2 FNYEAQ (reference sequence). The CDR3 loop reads CASSLGLGAGVNEQFF. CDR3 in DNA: TGTGCTAGCAGCTTAGGTTTAGGTGCAGGTGTAAATGAGCAGTTCTTC.

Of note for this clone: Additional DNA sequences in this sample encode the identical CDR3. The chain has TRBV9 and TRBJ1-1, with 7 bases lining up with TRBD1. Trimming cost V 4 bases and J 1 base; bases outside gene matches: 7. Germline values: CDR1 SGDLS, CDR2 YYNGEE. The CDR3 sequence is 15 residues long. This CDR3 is CASSPRTGSNTEAFF. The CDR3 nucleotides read TGTGCCAGCAGCCCCAGGACAGGTTCGAACACTGAAGCTTTCTTT.

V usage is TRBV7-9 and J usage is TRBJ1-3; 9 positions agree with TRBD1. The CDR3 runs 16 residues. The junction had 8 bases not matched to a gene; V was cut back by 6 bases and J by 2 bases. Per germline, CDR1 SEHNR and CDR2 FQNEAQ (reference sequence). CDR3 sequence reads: CASRERGTGTGNTIYF. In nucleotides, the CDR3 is TGTGCCAGCAGAGAACGCGGGACAGGGACTGGAAACACCATATATTTT.

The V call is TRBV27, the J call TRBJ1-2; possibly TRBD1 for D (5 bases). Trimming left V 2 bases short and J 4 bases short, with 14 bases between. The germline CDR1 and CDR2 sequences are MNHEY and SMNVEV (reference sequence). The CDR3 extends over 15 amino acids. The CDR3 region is CASSLVGEGTYGYTF. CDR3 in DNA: TGTGCCAGCAGTTTAGTGGGGGAGGGAACCTATGGCTACACCTTC.

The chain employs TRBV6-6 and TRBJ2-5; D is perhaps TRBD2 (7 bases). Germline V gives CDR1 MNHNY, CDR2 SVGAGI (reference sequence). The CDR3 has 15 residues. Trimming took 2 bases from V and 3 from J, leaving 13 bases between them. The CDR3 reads CASSYQGRGEETQYF. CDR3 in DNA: TGTGCCAGCAGTTACCAAGGGAGGGGGGAAGAGACCCAGTACTTC.

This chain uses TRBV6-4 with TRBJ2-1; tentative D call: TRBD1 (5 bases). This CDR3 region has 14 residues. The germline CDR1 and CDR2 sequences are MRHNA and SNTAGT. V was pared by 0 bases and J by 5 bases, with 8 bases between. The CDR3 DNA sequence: TGTGCCAGCAGTGACTCCGGACATAACAATGAGCAGTTCTTC. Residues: CASSDSGHNNEQFF.